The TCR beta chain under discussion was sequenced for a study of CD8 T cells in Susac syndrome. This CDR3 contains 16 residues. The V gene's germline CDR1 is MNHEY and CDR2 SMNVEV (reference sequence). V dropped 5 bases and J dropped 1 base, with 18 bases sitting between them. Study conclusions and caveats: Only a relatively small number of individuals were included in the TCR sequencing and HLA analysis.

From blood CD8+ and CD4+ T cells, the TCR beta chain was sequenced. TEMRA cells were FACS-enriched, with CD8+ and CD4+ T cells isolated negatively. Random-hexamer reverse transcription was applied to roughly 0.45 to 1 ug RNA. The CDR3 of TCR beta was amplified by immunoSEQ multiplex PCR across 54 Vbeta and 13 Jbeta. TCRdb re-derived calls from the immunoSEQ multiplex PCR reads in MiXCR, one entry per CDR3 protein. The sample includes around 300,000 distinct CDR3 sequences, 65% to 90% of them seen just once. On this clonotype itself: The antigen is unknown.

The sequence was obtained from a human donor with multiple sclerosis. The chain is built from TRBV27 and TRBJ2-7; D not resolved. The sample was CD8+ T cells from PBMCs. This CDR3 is CASSPSSAWVSYEQYF. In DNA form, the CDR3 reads TGTGCCAGCAGTCCGAGCAGCGCGTGGGTATCCTACGAGCAGTACTTC.